This T cell receptor beta chain comes out of a study of blood T cells in healthy people across ages. Germline V gives CDR1 SGHRS, CDR2 YFSETQ. The CDR3 runs to 15 residues. V gave up 1 base and J gave up 5 bases, with 12 bases separating them. With a J-beta primer mix and a sample-barcoded 5' primer, a second PCR ran roughly 6 to 11 cycles. TCRdb re-called the 5' RACE reads with MiXCR, one entry per CDR3 protein. The sample has hundreds of thousands of distinct CDR3 sequences; roughly two fifths are singletons. The source of this sequence is a man older than 75 in good health. Sequencing was carried out using blood. The chain employs TRBV5-1 and TRBJ1-4; tentative D call: TRBD1 (5 bases). The CDR3 spells CASSLWGRTNEKLFF. The CDR3 coding sequence is TGCGCCAGCAGCTTGTGGGGTCGGACAAATGAAAAACTGTTTTTT.